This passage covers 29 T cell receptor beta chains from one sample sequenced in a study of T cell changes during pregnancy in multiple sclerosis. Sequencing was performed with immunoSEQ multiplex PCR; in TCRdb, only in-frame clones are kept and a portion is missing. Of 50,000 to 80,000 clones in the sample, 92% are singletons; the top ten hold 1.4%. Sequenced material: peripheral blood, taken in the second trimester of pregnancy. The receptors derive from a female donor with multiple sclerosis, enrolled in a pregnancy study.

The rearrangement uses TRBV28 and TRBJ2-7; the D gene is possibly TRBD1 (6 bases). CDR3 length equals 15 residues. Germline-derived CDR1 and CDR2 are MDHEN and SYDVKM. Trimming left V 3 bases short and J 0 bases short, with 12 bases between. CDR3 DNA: TGTGCCAGCAGTTTCGGGCAGGGGCTCTCCTACGAGCAGTACTTC. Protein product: CASSFGQGLSYEQYF.

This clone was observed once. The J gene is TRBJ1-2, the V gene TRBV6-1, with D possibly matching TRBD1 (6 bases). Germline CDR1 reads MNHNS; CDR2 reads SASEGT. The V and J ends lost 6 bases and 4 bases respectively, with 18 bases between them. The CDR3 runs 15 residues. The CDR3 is CASRTYRTALYGYTF. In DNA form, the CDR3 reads TGTGCCAGCAGAACCTATAGGACAGCACTCTATGGCTACACCTTC.

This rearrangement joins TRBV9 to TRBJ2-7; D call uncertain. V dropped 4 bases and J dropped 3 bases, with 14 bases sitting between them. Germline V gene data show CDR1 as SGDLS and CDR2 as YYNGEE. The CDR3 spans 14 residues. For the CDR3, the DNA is TGTGCCAGCAGCCCTTTTGACTTGATCTACGAGCAGTACTTC. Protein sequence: CASSPFDLIYEQYF.

CDR3 in amino acids: CASSLITGGNSPLHF. For the CDR3, the DNA is TGTGCCAGCAGTTTAATAACAGGGGGTAATTCACCCCTCCACTTT. The chain joins TRBV28 to TRBJ1-6; TRBD1 matches at 8 bases. The CDR3 has 15 residues. Trimming cost V 2 bases and J 6 bases; bases outside gene matches: 3. Germline V gives CDR1 MDHEN, CDR2 SYDVKM.

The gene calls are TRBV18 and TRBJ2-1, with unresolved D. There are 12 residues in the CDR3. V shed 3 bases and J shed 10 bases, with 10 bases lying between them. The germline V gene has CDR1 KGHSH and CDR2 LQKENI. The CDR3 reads CASSPREYEQFF. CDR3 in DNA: TGTGCCAGCTCACCTCGTGAGTACGAGCAGTTCTTC.

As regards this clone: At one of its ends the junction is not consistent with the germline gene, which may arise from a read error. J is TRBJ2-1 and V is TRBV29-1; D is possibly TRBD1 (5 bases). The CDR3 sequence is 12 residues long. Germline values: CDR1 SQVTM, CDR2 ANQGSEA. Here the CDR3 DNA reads TGCAGTGTTGGACCAGGGATTAATGAGCAGTTCTTC. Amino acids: CSVGPGINEQFF.

The DNA of the CDR3 is TGTGCCAGCAGTTCCAACGACAGGGAATCCTCCTACGAGCAGTACTTC. Encoded protein: CASSSNDRESSYEQYF. The chain carries TRBV6-5 and TRBJ2-7; 7 nucleotides align to TRBD1. CDR3 length: 16 residues. Germline V CDR1 and CDR2: MNHEY, SVGAGI. V trimming: 4 bases; J trimming: 0 bases; junction bases outside the gene matches: 9.

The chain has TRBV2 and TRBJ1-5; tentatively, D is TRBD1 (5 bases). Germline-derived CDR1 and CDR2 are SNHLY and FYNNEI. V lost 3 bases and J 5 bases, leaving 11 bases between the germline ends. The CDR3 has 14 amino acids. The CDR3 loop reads CASSDFDRDQPQHF. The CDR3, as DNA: TGTGCCAGCAGTGACTTTGACAGAGATCAGCCCCAGCATTTT.

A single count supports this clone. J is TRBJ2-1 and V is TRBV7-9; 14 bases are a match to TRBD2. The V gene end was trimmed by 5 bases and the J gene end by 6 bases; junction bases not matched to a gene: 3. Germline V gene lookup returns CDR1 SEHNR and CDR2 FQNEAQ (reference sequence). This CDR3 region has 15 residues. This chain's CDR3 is CASSPTSGRGNEQFF. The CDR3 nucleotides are TGTGCCAGCAGCCCGACTAGCGGGAGGGGCAATGAGCAGTTCTTC.

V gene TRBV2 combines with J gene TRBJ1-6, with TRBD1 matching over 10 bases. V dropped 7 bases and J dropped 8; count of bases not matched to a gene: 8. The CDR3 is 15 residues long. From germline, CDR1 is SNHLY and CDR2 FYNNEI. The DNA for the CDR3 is TGTGCCAGCACCGAAGACAGGGGGCGCGATTCACCCCTCCACTTT. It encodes CASTEDRGRDSPLHF. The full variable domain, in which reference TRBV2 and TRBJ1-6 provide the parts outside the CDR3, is EPEVTQTPSHQVTQMGQEVILRCVPISNHLYFYWYRQILGQKVEFLVSFYNNEISEKSEIFDDQFSVERPDGSNFTLKIRSTKLEDSAMYFCASTEDRGRDSPLHFGNGTRLTVT.

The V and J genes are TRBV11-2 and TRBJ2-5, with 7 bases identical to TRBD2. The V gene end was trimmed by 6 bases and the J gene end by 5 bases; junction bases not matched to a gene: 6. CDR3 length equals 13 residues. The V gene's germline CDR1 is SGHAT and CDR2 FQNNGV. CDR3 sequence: CASRGEGHETQYF. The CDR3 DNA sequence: TGTGCCAGCAGGGGGGAGGGCCACGAGACCCAGTACTTC.

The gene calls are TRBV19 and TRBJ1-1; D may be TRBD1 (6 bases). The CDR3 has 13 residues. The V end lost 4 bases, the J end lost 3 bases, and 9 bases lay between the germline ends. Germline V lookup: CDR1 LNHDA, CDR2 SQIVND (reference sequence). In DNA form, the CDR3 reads TGTGCCAGTAGTACGGGGGGGCACACTGAAGCTTTCTTT. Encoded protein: CASSTGGHTEAFF.

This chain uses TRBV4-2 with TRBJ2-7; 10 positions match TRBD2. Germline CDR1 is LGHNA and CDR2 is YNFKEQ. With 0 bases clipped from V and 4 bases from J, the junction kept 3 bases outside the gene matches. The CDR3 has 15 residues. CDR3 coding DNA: TGTGCCAGCAGCCAAGATCCTAGCGGGGGATACGAGCAGTACTTC. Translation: CASSQDPSGGYEQYF.

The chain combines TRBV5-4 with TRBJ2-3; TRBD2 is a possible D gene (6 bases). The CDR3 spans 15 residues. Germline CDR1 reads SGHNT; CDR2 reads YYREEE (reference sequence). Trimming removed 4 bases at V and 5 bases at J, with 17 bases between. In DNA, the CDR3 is TGTGCCAGCAGCCCCACGGGGGAAAGGGGAGATACGCAGTATTTT. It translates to CASSPTGERGDTQYF.

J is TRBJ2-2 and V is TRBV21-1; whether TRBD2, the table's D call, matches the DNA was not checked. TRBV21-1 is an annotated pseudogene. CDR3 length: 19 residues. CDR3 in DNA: TGTGCCAGCAGCAAAGATGGGGAAAGAGGGGCGGGAGGGCCCGGGGAGCTGTTTTTT. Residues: CASSKDGERGAGGPGELFF.

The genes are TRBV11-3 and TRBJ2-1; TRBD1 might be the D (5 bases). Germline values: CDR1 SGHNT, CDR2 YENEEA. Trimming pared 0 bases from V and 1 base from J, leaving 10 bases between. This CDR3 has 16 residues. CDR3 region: CASSLEQAGSYNEQFF. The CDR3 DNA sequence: TGTGCCAGCAGCTTAGAACAGGCCGGGTCCTACAATGAGCAGTTCTTC.

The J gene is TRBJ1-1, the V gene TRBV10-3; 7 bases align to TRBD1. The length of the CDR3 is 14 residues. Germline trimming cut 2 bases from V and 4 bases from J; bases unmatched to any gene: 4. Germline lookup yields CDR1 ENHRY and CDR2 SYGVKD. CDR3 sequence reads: CAISERAGGTEAFF. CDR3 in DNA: TGTGCCATCAGTGAGAGGGCAGGGGGCACTGAAGCTTTCTTT.

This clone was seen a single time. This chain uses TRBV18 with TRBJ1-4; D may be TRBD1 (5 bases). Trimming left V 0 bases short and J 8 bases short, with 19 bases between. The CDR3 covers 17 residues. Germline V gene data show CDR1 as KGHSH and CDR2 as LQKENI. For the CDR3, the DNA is TGTGCCAGCTCACCACCCGGCTTCGGGGGAGGATTAGAAAAACTGTTTTTT. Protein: CASSPPGFGGGLEKLFF.

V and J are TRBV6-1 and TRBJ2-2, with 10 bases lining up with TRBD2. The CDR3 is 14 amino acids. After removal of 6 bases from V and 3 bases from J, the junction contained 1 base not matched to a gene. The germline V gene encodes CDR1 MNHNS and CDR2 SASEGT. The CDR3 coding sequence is TGTGCCAGCAGGCTAGCGGGAGACACCGGGGAGCTGTTTTTT. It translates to CASRLAGDTGELFF.

As DNA, the CDR3 is TGCGCCAGCAGACATGACACCTACAATGAGCAGTTCTTC. This encodes CASRHDTYNEQFF. The chain is built from TRBV4-1 and TRBJ2-1; D remains ambiguous. The CDR3 has 13 amino acids. The V and J ends lost 6 bases and 2 bases respectively, with 8 bases between them. The germline V gene has CDR1 MGHRA and CDR2 YSYEKL.

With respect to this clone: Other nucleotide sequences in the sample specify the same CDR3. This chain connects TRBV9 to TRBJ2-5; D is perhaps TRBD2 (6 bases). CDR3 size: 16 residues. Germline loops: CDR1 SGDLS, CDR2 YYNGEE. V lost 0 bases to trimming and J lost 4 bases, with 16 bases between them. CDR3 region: CASSVGGTGVGETQYF. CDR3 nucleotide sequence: TGTGCCAGCAGCGTAGGGGGGACTGGGGTTGGAGAGACCCAGTACTTC.

The CDR3 DNA reads as TGTGCCAGTAGTCTTCGTGGGACAGGGCGAGATCAGCCCCAGCATTTT. Amino acid sequence: CASSLRGTGRDQPQHF. The V and J genes are TRBV19 and TRBJ1-5; TRBD1 matches 9 bases. The V segment lost 5 bases and the J segment 5 bases; nucleotides outside the gene matches: 10. CDR1 and CDR2 from the germline V gene are LNHDA and SQIVND (reference sequence). CDR3 size: 16 residues.

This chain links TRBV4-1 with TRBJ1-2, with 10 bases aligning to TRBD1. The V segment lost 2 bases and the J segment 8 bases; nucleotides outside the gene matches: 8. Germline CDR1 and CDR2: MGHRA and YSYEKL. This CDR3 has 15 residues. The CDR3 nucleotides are TGCGCCAGCAGCCAAACACGGACAGGGGGAAACGGCTACACCTTC. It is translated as CASSQTRTGGNGYTF.

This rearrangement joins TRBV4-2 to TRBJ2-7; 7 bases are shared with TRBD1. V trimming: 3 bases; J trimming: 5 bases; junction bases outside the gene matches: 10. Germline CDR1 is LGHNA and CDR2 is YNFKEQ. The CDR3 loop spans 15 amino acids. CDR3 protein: CASSHKLGGVDEQYF. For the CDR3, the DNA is TGTGCCAGCAGCCATAAGTTAGGGGGCGTCGACGAGCAGTACTTC.

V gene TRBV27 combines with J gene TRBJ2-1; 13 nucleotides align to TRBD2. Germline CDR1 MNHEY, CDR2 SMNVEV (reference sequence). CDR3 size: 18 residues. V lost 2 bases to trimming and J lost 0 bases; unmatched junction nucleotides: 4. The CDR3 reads CASSLGTSGVSSYNEQFF. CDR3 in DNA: TGTGCCAGCAGTTTAGGGACTAGCGGGGTTAGCTCCTACAATGAGCAGTTCTTC.

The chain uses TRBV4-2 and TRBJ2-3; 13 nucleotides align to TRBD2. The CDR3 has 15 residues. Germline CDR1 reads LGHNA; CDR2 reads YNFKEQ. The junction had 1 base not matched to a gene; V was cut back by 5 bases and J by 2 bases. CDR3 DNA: TGTGCCAGCAGCGGACTAGCGGGGGCCACAGATACGCAGTATTTT. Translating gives CASSGLAGATDTQYF.

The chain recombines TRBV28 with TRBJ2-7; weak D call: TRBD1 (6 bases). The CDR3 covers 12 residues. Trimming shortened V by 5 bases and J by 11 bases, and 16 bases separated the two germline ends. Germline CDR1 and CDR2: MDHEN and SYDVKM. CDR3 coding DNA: TGTGCCAGCAGTAAATCCTGGACAGACGAGTACTTC. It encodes CASSKSWTDEYF.

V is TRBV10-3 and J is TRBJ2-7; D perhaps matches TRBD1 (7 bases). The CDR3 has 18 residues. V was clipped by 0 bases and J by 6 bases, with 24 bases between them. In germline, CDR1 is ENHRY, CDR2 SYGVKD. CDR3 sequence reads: CAISESIRRGRRELEQYF. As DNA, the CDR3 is TGTGCCATCAGTGAGTCAATTCGGAGGGGGCGACGTGAGCTCGAGCAGTACTTC.

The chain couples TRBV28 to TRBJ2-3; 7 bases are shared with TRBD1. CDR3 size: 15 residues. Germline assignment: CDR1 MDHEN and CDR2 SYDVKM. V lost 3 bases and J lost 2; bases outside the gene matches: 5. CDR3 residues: CASSFVTGDTDTQYF. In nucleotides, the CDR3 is TGTGCCAGCAGTTTTGTCACAGGGGACACAGATACGCAGTATTTT.